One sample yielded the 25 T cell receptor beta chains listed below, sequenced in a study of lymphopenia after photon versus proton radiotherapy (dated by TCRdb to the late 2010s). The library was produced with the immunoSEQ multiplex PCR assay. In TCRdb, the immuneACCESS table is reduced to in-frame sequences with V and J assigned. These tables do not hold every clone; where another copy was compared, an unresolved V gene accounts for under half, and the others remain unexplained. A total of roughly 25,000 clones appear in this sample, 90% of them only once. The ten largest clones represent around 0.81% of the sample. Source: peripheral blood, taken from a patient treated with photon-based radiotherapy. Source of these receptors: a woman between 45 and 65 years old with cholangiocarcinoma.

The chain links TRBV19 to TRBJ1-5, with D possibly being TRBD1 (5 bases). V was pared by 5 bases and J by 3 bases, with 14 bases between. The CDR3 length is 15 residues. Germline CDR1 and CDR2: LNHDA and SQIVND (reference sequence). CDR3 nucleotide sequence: TGTGCCAGTAGTCAGCAGGGTTTGAACAATCAGCCCCAGCATTTT. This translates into CASSQQGLNNQPQHF. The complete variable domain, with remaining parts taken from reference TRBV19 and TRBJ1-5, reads DGGITQSPKYLFRKEGQNVTLSCEQNLNHDAMYWYRQDPGQGLRLIYYSQIVNDFQKGDIAEGYSVSREKKESFPLTVTSAQKNPTAFYLCASSQQGLNNQPQHFGDGTRLSIL.

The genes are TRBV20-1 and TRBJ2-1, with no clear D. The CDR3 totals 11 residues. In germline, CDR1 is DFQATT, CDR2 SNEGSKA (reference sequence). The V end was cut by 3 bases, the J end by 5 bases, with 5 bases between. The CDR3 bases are TGCAGTGCTAGCATCCACAATGAGCAGTTCTTC. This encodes CSASIHNEQFF.

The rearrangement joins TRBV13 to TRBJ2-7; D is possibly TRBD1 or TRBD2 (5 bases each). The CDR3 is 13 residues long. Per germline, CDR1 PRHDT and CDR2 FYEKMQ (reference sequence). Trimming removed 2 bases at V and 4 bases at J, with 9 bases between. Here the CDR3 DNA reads TGTGCCAGCAGCTTATTGAGGGGTTACGAGCAGTACTTC. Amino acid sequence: CASSLLRGYEQYF.

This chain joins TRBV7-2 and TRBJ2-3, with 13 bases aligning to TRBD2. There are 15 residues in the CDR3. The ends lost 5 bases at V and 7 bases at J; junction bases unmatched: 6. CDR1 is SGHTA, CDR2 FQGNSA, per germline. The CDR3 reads CASSLLAGGRYTQYF. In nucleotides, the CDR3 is TGTGCCAGCAGCCTACTAGCGGGGGGGCGGTATACGCAGTATTTT.

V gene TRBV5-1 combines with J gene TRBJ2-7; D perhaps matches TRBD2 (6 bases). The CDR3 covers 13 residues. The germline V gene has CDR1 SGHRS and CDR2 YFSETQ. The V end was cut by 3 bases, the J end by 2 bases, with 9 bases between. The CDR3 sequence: CASSWDSTYEQYF. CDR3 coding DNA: TGCGCCAGCAGCTGGGACTCGACCTACGAGCAGTACTTC.

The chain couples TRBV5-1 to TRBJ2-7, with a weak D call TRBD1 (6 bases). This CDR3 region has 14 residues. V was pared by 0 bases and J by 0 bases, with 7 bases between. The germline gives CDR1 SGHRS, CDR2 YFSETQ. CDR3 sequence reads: CASSLVGASYEQYF. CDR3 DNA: TGCGCCAGCAGCTTGGTGGGGGCCTCCTACGAGCAGTACTTC.

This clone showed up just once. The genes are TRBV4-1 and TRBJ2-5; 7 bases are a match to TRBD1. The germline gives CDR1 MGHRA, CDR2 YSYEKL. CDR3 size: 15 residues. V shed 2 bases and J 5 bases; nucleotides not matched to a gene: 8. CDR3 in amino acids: CASSQRQGVGETQYF. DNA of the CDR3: TGCGCCAGCAGCCAACGACAGGGTGTCGGGGAGACCCAGTACTTC.

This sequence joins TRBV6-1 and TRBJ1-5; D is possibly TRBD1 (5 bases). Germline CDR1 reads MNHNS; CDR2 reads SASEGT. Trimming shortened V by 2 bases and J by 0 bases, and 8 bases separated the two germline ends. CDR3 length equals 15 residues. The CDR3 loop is CASSEQGVSNQPQHF. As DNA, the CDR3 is TGTGCCAGCAGTGAACAGGGAGTTAGCAATCAGCCCCAGCATTTT.

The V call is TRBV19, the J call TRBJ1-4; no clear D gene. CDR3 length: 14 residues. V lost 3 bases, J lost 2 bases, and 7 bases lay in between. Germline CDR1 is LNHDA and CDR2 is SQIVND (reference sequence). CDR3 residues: CASSIQATNEKLFF. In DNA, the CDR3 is TGTGCCAGTAGTATCCAGGCTACTAATGAAAAACTGTTTTTT.

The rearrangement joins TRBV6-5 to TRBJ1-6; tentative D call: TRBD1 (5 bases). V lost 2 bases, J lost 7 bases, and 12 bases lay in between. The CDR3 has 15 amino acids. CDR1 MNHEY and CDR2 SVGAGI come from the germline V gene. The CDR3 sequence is CASSYSREGNSPLHF. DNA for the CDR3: TGTGCCAGCAGTTACAGTAGGGAGGGGAATTCACCCCTCCACTTT.

Written as DNA, the CDR3 is TGTGCCAGCAGCGTAGTCGGACAGGGCCTTTACAATGAGCAGTTCTTC. Protein sequence: CASSVVGQGLYNEQFF. The rearrangement joins TRBV9 to TRBJ2-1, with 8 nucleotides matching TRBD1. The CDR3 sequence is 16 residues long. Germline V gives CDR1 SGDLS, CDR2 YYNGEE. J lost 4 bases, V lost 0 bases, and 6 bases had no gene match.

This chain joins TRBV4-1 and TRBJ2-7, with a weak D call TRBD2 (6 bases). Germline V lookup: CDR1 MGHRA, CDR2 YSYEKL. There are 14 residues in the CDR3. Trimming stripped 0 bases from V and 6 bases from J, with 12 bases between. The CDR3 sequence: CASSQDLLRGEQYF. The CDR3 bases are TGCGCCAGCAGCCAAGATCTTTTGCGGGGCGAGCAGTACTTC.

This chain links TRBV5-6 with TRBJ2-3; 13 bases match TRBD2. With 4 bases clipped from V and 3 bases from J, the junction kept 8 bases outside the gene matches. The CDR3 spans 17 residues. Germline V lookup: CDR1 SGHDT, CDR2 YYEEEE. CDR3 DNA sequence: TGTGCCAGCAGCCTGGGAGGACTAGCGGGGGTAACAGATACGCAGTATTTT. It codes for CASSLGGLAGVTDTQYF.

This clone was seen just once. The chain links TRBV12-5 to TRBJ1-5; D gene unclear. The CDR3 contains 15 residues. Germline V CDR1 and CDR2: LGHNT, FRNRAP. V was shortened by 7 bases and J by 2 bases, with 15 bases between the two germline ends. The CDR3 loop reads CASVPFGPGNQPQHF. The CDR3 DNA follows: TGTGCTAGTGTCCCGTTTGGGCCGGGCAATCAGCCCCAGCATTTT.

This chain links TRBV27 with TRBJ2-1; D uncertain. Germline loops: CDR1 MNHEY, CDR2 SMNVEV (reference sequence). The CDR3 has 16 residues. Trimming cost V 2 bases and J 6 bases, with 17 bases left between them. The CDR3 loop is CASSLVQEIRGNEQFF. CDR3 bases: TGTGCCAGCAGTTTAGTCCAAGAAATTCGAGGCAATGAGCAGTTCTTC.

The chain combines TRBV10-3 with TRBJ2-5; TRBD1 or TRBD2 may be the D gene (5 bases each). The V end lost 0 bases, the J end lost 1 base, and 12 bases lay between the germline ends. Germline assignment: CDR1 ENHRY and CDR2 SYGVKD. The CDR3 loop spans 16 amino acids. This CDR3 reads CAISESQSGLQETQYF. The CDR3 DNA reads TGTGCCATCAGTGAGTCGCAGTCGGGGCTCCAAGAGACCCAGTACTTC.

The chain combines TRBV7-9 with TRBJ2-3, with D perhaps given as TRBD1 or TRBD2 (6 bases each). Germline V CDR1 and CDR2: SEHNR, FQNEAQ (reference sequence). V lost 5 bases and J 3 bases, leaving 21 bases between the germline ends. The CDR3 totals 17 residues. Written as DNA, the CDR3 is TGTGCCAGCAGCCCAGGAAGGGTCCGGGGGCGAACAGATACGCAGTATTTT. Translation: CASSPGRVRGRTDTQYF.

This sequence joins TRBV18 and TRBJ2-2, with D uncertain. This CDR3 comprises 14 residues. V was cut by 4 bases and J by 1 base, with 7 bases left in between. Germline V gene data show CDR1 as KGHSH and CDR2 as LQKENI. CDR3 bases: TGTGCCAGCTCACAGGTCGAGAACACCGGGGAGCTGTTTTTT. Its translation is CASSQVENTGELFF. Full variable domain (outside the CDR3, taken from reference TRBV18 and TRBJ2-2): NAGVMQNPRHLVRRRGQEARLRCSPMKGHSHVYWYRQLPEEGLKFMVYLQKENIIDESGMPKERFSAEFPKEGPSILRIQQVVRGDSAAYFCASSQVENTGELFFGEGSRLTVL.

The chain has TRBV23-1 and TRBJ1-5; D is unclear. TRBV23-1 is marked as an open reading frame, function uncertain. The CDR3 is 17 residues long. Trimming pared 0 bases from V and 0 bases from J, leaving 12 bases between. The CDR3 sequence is CASSQSYRAYSNQPQHF. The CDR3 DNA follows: TGCGCCAGCAGTCAATCGTATAGAGCCTATAGCAATCAGCCCCAGCATTTT.

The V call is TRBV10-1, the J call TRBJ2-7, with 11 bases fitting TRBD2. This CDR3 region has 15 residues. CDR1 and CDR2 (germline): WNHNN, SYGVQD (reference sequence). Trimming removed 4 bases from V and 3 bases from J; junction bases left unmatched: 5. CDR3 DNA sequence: TGCGCCAGCAGTGCAAAGACTAGCGGGGTCTACGAGCAGTACTTC. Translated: CASSAKTSGVYEQYF.

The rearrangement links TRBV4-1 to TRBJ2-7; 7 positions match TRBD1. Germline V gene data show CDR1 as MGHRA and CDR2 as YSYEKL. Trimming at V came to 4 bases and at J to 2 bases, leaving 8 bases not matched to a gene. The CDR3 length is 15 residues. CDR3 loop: CASSPAGTAPYEQYF. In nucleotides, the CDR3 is TGCGCCAGCAGCCCGGCCGGGACAGCACCCTACGAGCAGTACTTC.

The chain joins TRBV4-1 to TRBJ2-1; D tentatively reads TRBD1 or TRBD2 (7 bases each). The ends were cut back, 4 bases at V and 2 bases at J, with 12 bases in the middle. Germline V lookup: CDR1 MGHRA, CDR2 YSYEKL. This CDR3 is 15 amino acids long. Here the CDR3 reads CASSPGGDPYNEQFF. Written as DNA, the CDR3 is TGCGCCAGCAGCCCAGGGGGGGACCCCTACAATGAGCAGTTCTTC.

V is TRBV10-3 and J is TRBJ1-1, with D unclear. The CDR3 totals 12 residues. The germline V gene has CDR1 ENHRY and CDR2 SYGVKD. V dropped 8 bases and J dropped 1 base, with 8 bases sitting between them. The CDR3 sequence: CAISAANTEAFF. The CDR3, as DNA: TGTGCCATCTCGGCGGCGAACACTGAAGCTTTCTTT.

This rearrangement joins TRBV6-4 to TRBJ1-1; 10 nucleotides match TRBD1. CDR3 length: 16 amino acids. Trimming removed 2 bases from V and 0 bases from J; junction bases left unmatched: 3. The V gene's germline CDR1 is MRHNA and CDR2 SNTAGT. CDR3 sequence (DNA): TGTGCCAGCAGTGACCCGGGACAGGGGTTGAACACTGAAGCTTTCTTT. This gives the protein CASSDPGQGLNTEAFF.

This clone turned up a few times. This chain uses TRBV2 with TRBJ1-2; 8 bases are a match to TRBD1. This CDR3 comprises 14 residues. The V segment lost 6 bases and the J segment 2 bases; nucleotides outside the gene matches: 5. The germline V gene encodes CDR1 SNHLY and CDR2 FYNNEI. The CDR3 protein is CASRGRQGNYGYTF. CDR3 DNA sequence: TGTGCCAGCAGGGGTCGACAGGGGAACTATGGCTACACCTTC.